The clone carrying this TCR beta chain occurred a few times. Its antigen is as yet unknown. Using immunoSEQ multiplex PCR, the repertoire was profiled, and TCRdb retains in-frame clones only, with some absent. The sample records 4,200 or so clones, under 80% being singletons. These data originate in a study of coeliac disease. Looking at the study overall: Without high-resolution HLA typing, biased TRBV7-2 usage was queried. Regarding the study as a whole: Control samples showed higher TRB and TRG clonality than intraepithelial and lamina propria samples in active celiac disease. TRB repertoires were largely private, with most amino acid sequences found in only one sample.

The CDR3 totals 14 residues. The V gene lost 1 base and the J gene lost 4 bases, with 11 bases spanning the gap. Per germline, CDR1 SGHDN and CDR2 FVKESK. One frozen approximately 500,000-cell aliquot per fraction was sequenced. The sequencing input was intraepithelial lymphocytes from the gut. The TCR originated in a man between 65 and 85 years old with active celiac disease. The V call is TRBV14, the J call TRBJ2-7; maybe TRBD2 (6 bases). The CDR3 sequence is CASSQVLAAYEQYF. The CDR3 nucleotides are TGTGCCAGCAGCCAAGTGTTAGCGGCGTACGAGCAGTACTTC.